These T cell receptor beta chains were read from a single sample in a study of post-analysis software for immune sequencing data. TCRdb reprocessed the PCR reads with MiXCR, giving one entry per CDR3 protein. Here the sample spans fewer than 850,000 distinct CDR3 sequences, roughly 29% being singletons. The specimen was blood. The receptors shown here come from a girl aged 5-17 years with multiple sclerosis. CDR3s include the opening cysteine and the closing phenylalanine or tryptophan. The D gene is left open where the match is weak. Size values are once, few and many counts, or a class for expanded clones, and some rows have none.

CDR3nt: TGTGCTAGCAGCTTAGCTAAGAAGGGGCTAGCGGCCTACAATAAGCAGTTCTTC
CDR3aa: CASSLAKKGLAAYNKQFF
v_gene: TRBV7-7
abundance: -
d_gene: TRBD2
j_gene: TRBJ2-1

CDR3nt: TGTGCCAGCAGCTTAGTTCTCGGGGTCGCAGATACGCAGTATTTT
CDR3aa: CASSLVLGVADTQYF
v_gene: TRBV11-2
abundance: -
d_gene: -
j_gene: TRBJ2-3

CDR3nt: TGCAGTGCTCAGGGACAGGACCAAAGAGAGCAGTTCTTC
CDR3aa: CSAQGQDQREQFF
v_gene: TRBV20-1
abundance: -
d_gene: TRBD1
j_gene: TRBJ2-1

CDR3nt: TGTGCCAGCAGTTACTCTTTTTCGAACACTGAAGCTTTCTTT
CDR3aa: CASSYSFSNTEAFF
v_gene: TRBV6-5
abundance: few
d_gene: -
j_gene: TRBJ1-1

CDR3nt: TGTGCCAGCAGCCCGAGGGGCCAGAACTATGGCTACACCTTC
CDR3aa: CASSPRGQNYGYTF
v_gene: TRBV7-2
abundance: many
d_gene: -
j_gene: TRBJ1-2

CDR3nt: TGTGCCAGCAGTTTATCGGGTAACAGCTACGAGCAGTACTTC
CDR3aa: CASSLSGNSYEQYF
v_gene: TRBV11-2
abundance: many
d_gene: -
j_gene: TRBJ2-7

CDR3nt: TGTGCCAGCAGCGGCAGGCGGGTTAAGGTGGAGACCCAGTACTTC
CDR3aa: CASSGRRVKVETQYF
v_gene: TRBV7-2
abundance: few
d_gene: -
j_gene: TRBJ2-5

CDR3nt: TGTGCCAGCAGCTTAGAGGGAGACTACAATGAGCAGTTCTTC
CDR3aa: CASSLEGDYNEQFF
v_gene: TRBV11-1
abundance: -
d_gene: -
j_gene: TRBJ2-1

CDR3nt: TGTGCTAGTGGTTTGGCCATCACCCCTAGGGGTGAAAAACTGTTTTTT
CDR3aa: CASGLAITPRGEKLFF
v_gene: TRBV12-5
abundance: few
d_gene: -
j_gene: TRBJ1-4

CDR3nt: TGCGCCAGCAGCCAACGACAGGGGCAAAGCTCCTACGAGCAGTACTTC
CDR3aa: CASSQRQGQSSYEQYF
v_gene: TRBV4-1
abundance: many
d_gene: TRBD1
j_gene: TRBJ2-7

CDR3nt: TGTGCCAGCAGTCTTTTCGGCGGGAGCCCAAATGAGCAGTTCTTC
CDR3aa: CASSLFGGSPNEQFF
v_gene: TRBV28
abundance: -
d_gene: TRBD2
j_gene: TRBJ2-1

CDR3nt: TGTGCCAGCACCGAGGGCGGACTGGGCTACGAGCAGTACTTC
CDR3aa: CASTEGGLGYEQYF
v_gene: TRBV5-6
abundance: -
d_gene: -
j_gene: TRBJ2-7

CDR3nt: TGTGCCAGCCCCCATTCCCGGCTCAGCAACTACGAGCAGTACTTC
CDR3aa: CASPHSRLSNYEQYF
v_gene: TRBV6-4
abundance: few
d_gene: -
j_gene: TRBJ2-7

CDR3nt: TGTGCCACCAGTGAGGAGGGTATGTTCTTC
CDR3aa: CATSEEGMFF
v_gene: TRBV24-1
abundance: -
d_gene: -
j_gene: TRBJ2-1

CDR3nt: TGTGCCAGCAGCTTTTACGGGACACCTGGCAATGAGCAGTTCTTC
CDR3aa: CASSFYGTPGNEQFF
v_gene: TRBV11-2
abundance: few
d_gene: -
j_gene: TRBJ2-1

CDR3nt: TGTGCCAGCAGTTCCGGACCCCTGAGCGCCAAAAACATTCAGTACTTC
CDR3aa: CASSSGPLSAKNIQYF
v_gene: TRBV6-2/TRBV6-3
abundance: -
d_gene: -
j_gene: TRBJ2-4